Below, 9 T cell receptor beta chains from the same sample are listed, as sequenced in a study of CD8+ T cells in alopecia areata. Once RNA had been extracted, it was reverse transcribed into cDNA to act as the sequencing template. Clones were sequenced by immunoSEQ multiplex PCR, and TCRdb holds only the in-frame ones, with some missing. The table lists over 250,000 clones, with no singletons. Cell sorting was performed on pooled cutaneous lymph node cells with CD4, CD8alpha, NKG2D, NKG2ACE and other markers. Material: CD4+ T cells sorted from a lymph node. The source of these receptors is a C3H/HeJ mouse with alopecia areata. Mouse MHC haplotype: H2-k.

The table lists this clone with a few counts. The genes are named according to mouse. The read is 4 residues too short to cover the CDR3 end, so that end is filled in from the germline J gene. The genes are TRBV13-3 and TRBJ2-7; a weak D match, TRBD1 (5 bases). V lost 1 base and J lost 1, with 9 bases in between. CDR1 is NNHDY, CDR2 SYVADS, per germline. The CDR3 has 14 amino acids. The CDR3 loop is CASSDTGQSYEQYF. The DNA read from the CDR3 is TGTGCCAGCAGTGATACCGGACAATCCTAT.

This clone was counted a few times. Gene names are the mouse ones. The CDR3 end is not reached by the read, which stops 4 residues before it; the germline J gene fills it in. The V and J genes are TRBV16 and TRBJ2-3, with TRBD2 identical over 10 bases. This CDR3 contains 18 residues. J lost 4 bases, V lost 0 bases, and 10 bases had no gene match. Germline-derived CDR1 and CDR2 are SGHSA and FRNQAP. This CDR3 reads CASSLDSGTGEEPETLYF. The sequenced CDR3 bases are TGTGCAAGCAGCTTAGATTCCGGGACTGGGGAAGAGCCAGAA.

This clone appeared a few times. Genes and germline come from the mouse. Coverage ceases 4 residues before the CDR3 finishes, and the germline J gene fills in the end. The chain employs TRBV19 and TRBJ2-5; 8 nucleotides match TRBD2. CDR1 is FNHDT and CDR2 is SITEND in the germline V gene (reference sequence). This CDR3 region has 13 residues. Partial CDR3 DNA: TGTGCCAGCAAACTGGGGGTAGAAGAC. Translated: CASKLGVED. The entire CDR3 is CASKLGVEDTQYF. The whole variable domain, filled in from reference TRBV19 and TRBJ2-5, reads GGIITQTPKFLIGQEGQKLTLKCQQNFNHDTMYWYRQDSGKGLRLIYYSITENDLQKGDLSEGYDASREKKSSFSLTVTSAQKNEMAVFLCASKLGVEDTQYFGPGTRLLVL.

As regards this clone: The genes and germline here are from mouse. The read ends 4 residues shy of where the CDR3 ends; the end is completed using the germline J gene. This chain connects TRBV13-3 to TRBJ2-2; D remains ambiguous. Between the trimmed V and J ends, which lost 1 base and 5 bases, there was a span of 6 bases. This CDR3 comprises 13 residues. CDR1 and CDR2 (germline): NNHDY, SYVADS. Partial CDR3 DNA: TGTGCCAGCAGTGATATGGGTACCGGG. This translates into CASSDMGTG. The whole CDR3 sequence is CASSDMGTGQLYF.

This clone was seen a few times. Gene names refer to mouse genes. The read ends 4 residues before the CDR3 terminus; that terminus is restored from the germline J gene. This CDR3 is also generated by other DNA sequences in the sample. The rearrangement joins TRBV5 to TRBJ2-7, with 7 bases lining up with TRBD2. With 1 base clipped from V and 1 base from J, the junction kept 4 bases outside the gene matches. The length of the CDR3 is 15 residues. Per the germline V gene, CDR1 is LGHNA and CDR2 is YNLKQL (reference sequence). The covered CDR3 bases are TGTGCCAGCAGCCAAGGGCCTGGGGGTTCCTAT. Translation gives CASSQGPGGSY. The entire CDR3 protein is CASSQGPGGSYEQYF.

This clone was observed a handful of times. Any gene name here is a mouse gene name. The CDR3 is cut off 4 residues early in the read; its end comes from the germline J gene. The chain employs TRBV19 and TRBJ2-1; 12 nucleotides agree with TRBD1. Germline lookup yields CDR1 FNHDT and CDR2 SITEND (reference sequence). The CDR3 length is 14 residues. The CDR3 loop reads CASSWDRGRAEQFF. The sequenced CDR3 bases are TGTGCCAGCAGCTGGGACAGGGGGCGCGCT.

Worth noting for this clone: Mouse germline and gene names are used. The read ends 4 residues early relative to the CDR3; the germline J gene fills the gap. The same CDR3 can be traced to other DNA sequences in this sample. V gene TRBV1 combines with J gene TRBJ1-2; D is uncertain. Germline V gene data show CDR1 as NSQYPW and CDR2 as LRSPGD (reference sequence). V lost 0 bases, J lost 0 bases, and 8 bases lay in between. The CDR3 loop spans 15 amino acids. The part of the CDR3 DNA that was read is TGCACCTGCAGTGCAGATCTAACAGCAAACTCC. It encodes CTCSADLTANS. The full CDR3 reads CTCSADLTANSDYTF.

As concerns this clone: Any gene name here is a mouse gene name. Read data end 4 residues before the CDR3 end; the end is taken from the germline J gene. The sample carries other DNA sequences with the same CDR3. The chain employs TRBV13-2 and TRBJ2-3, with D hard to call. The germline V and J ends were trimmed by 2 bases and 0 bases, with 7 bases remaining between them. The V gene's germline CDR1 is NNHNN and CDR2 SYGAGS (reference sequence). The CDR3 loop spans 14 amino acids. The DNA read from the CDR3 is TGTGCCAGCGGTGAATTGGGTAGTGCAGAA. It yields the protein CASGELGSAE. The full CDR3 protein is CASGELGSAETLYF.

Points on this clone: The gene names given are mouse names. The read ends 4 residues before the CDR3 terminus; that terminus is restored from the germline J gene. Other DNA variants within this sample encode the same CDR3. The rearrangement links TRBV13-3 to TRBJ1-2, with D possibly TRBD1 on 5 matching bases. Germline V gene data show CDR1 as NNHDY and CDR2 as SYVADS. The CDR3 length is 13 residues. With 5 bases removed from V and 0 bases from J, the gap between germline ends came to 8 bases. CDR3 sequence: CASRRTSNSDYTF. The DNA read from the CDR3 is TGTGCCAGCAGGAGGACATCAAACTCC.